This T cell receptor beta chain was obtained from a study of T cell repertoires in cytomegalovirus infection (dated by TCRdb to about 2019). General notes on the study: Donor HLA type was relevant to the analysis, as public TCR beta signatures indicated carriage of CMV infection together with the matching HLA type. The research as a whole found: Carriers of CMV infection plus the relevant HLA type were discriminated by the cumulative frequency of public TCR beta family members in the study cohort and in an independent roughly 400-donor cohort. The ex vivo response was dominated by HLA-C-restricted CMV-specific TCR beta clonotypes, which also provided the single most frequent clonotype in two of eight donors.

The listed sequencing device is Illumina HiSeq 1500. The public sequencing data were trimmed at Q25 with fastp and processed into clonotypes with MiXCR by TCRdb, which kept only in-frame beta chains. Every CDR3 protein is listed once, alongside the most common genes and DNA of its rows. For this sample the table gives more than 400,000 distinct CDR3 sequences, of which more than 25% were detected only once. About 12% of the sample rests with the top ten. This clonotype appeared a few times. This receptor's antigen is unknown. Per-base qualities were not stored, and no clone one base away is much larger. Sequencing input: PBMCs. This TCR came from a human donor in good health (CMV status not recorded). Some clones in this sample may be carry-over from other donors' samples.

The encoded CDR3 is CSVVEVSGRSYNEQFF. In nucleotide form, the sequence is TGCAGCGTTGTTGAGGTGAGCGGGAGGTCCTACAATGAGCAGTTCTTC. This chain joins TRBV29-1 to TRBJ2-1; the junction holds 9 bases that match TRBD2. V loses 4 bases at its end and J loses 1 base; junction bases beyond the gene matches: 8. CDR1 and CDR2 are drawn from the germline V gene: SQVTM, ANQGSEA. The CDR3, cysteine through phenylalanine, is 16 amino acids long. Only the CDR3 region is kept as DNA, spanning 48 bases read in frame from base 1.